This T cell receptor (beta chain) was found in a study of cytomegalovirus exposure and HLA in healthy donors. CDR3 length: 15 residues. Trimming took off 3 bases at V and 4 bases at J, with 14 bases between the two ends. The germline V gene encodes CDR1 SGHTA and CDR2 FQGNSA. A word on this clone: Its specificity is unknown.

Despite likely unrecorded immune exposures, the donors were nominally healthy at the time of sampling. A multiplex PCR was run with 60 Vbeta primers and 13 Jbeta primers. TCRdb keeps only in-frame clones here, not all; method: immunoSEQ multiplex PCR. This repertoire shows 150,000 to 200,000 clones, roughly four fifths found once; its top ten account for 1.5% to 2%. Overall study results and limits: In a later analysis, HLA-associated beta chains showed higher expansion and lower generation probabilities than comparable chains. The study designated roughly 160 TCR beta chains cytomegalovirus-associated. Later on, a genetic analysis was performed. It linked a missense variant in DCLRE1C with V- and J-gene trimming of TCR beta.

Material: PBMCs. The J gene is TRBJ2-3, the V gene TRBV7-2; a weak D match, TRBD2 (5 bases). This TCR came from a young man in good health and CMV-seronegative. CDR3 sequence: CASSLGVTSSDTQYF. CDR3 nucleotides: TGTGCCAGCAGCTTGGGAGTTACTAGTTCAGATACGCAGTATTTT.